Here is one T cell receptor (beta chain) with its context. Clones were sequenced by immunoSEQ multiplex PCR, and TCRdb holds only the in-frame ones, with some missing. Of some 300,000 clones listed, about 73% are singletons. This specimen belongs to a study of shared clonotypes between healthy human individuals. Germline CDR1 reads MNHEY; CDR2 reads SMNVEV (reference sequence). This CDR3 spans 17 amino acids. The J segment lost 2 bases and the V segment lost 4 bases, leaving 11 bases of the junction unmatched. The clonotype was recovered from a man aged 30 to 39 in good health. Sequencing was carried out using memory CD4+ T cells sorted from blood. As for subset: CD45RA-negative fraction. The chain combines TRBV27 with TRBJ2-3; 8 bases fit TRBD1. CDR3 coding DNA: TGTGCCAGCAGTTACAGGACAGGGAACAGCCTCACAGATACGCAGTATTTT. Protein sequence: CASSYRTGNSLTDTQYF.